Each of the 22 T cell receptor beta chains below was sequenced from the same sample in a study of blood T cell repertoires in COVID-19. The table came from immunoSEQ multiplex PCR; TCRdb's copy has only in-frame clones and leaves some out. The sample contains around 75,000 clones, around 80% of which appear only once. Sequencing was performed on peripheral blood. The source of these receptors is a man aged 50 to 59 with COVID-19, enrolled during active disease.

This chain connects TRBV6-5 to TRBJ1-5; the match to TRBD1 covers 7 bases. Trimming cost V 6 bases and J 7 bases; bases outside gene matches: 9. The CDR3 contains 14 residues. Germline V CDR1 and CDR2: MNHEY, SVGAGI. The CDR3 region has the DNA TGTGCCAGCAGCCCCCGGACAGGCTACCAGCCCCAGCATTTT. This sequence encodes CASSPRTGYQPQHF.

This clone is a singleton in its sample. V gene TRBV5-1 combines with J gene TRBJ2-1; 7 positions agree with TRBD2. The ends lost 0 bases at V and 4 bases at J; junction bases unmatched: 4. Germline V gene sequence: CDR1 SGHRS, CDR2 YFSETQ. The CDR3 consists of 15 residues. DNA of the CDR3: TGCGCCAGCAGCTTGGTTGGCGGGGGATACAATGAGCAGTTCTTC. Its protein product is CASSLVGGGYNEQFF.

The CDR3: CASSAGGNDAEAFF. The CDR3 DNA reads as TGTGCCAGCTCCGCGGGGGGGAACGACGCTGAAGCTTTCTTT. The chain combines TRBV9 with TRBJ1-1; perhaps TRBD1 as D (5 bases). Germline assignment: CDR1 SGDLS and CDR2 YYNGEE. The CDR3 has 14 residues. Trimming took off 7 bases at V and 6 bases at J, with 19 bases between the two ends.

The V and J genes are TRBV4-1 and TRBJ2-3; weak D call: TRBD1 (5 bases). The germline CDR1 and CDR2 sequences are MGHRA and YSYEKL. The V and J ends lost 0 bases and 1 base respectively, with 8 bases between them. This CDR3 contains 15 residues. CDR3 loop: CASSQDQGRTDTQYF. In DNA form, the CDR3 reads TGCGCCAGCAGCCAAGACCAGGGCCGCACAGATACGCAGTATTTT.

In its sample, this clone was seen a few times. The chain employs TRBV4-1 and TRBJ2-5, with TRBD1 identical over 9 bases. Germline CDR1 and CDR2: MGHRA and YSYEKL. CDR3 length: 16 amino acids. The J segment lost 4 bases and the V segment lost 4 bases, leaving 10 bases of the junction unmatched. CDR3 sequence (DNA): TGCGCCAGCAGCCTACCGGGACAGGGTCGGGGAGAGACCCAGTACTTC. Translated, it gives CASSLPGQGRGETQYF.

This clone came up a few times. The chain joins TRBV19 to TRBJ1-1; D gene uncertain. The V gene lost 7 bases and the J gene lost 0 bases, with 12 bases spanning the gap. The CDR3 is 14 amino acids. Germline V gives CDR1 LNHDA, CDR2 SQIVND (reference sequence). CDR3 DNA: TGTGCCAGTACCCTCGTTAGCTTGAACACTGAAGCTTTCTTT. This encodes CASTLVSLNTEAFF.

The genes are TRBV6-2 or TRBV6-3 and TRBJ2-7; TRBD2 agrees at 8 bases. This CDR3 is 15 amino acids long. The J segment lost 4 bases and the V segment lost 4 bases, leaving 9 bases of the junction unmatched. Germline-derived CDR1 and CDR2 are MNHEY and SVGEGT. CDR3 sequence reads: CASSLAAGGRYEQYF. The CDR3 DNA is TGTGCCAGCAGTTTAGCGGCGGGGGGTAGGTACGAGCAGTACTTC.

CDR3 loop: CASSPEAGSSSTEAFF. The CDR3 nucleotides read TGTGCCAGCTCACCAGAAGCGGGCAGTTCCTCCACTGAAGCTTTCTTT. The rearrangement links TRBV18 to TRBJ1-1; no clear D gene. The V end lost 2 bases, the J end lost 4 bases, and 17 bases lay between the germline ends. CDR1 and CDR2 (germline): KGHSH, LQKENI. The CDR3 is 16 amino acids.

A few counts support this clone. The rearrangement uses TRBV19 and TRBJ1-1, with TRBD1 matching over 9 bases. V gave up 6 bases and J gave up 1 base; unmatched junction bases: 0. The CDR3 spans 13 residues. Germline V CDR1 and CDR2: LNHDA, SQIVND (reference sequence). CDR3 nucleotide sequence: TGTGCCAGTAGGGGACAGGGGAACACTGAAGCTTTCTTT. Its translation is CASRGQGNTEAFF.

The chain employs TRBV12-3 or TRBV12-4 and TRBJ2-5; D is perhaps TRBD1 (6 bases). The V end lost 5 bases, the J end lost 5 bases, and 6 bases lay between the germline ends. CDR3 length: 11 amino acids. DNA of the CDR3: TGTGCCAGCAGTCAGGGGGAGACCCAGTACTTC. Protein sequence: CASSQGETQYF.

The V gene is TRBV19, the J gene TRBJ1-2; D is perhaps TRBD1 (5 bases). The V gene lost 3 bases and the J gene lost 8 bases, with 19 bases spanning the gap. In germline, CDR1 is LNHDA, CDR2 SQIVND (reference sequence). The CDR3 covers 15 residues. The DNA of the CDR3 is TGTGCCAGTAGTATGAACTCGGGGGGATCGGGCGGCTACACCTTC. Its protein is CASSMNSGGSGGYTF. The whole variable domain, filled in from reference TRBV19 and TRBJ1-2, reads DGGITQSPKYLFRKEGQNVTLSCEQNLNHDAMYWYRQDPGQGLRLIYYSQIVNDFQKGDIAEGYSVSREKKESFPLTVTSAQKNPTAFYLCASSMNSGGSGGYTFGSGTRLTVV.

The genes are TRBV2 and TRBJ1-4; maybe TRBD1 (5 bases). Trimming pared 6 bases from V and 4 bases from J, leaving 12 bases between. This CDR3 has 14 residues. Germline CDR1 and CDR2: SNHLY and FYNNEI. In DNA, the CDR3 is TGTGCCAGCAGAACCGGGACTCTTAATGAAAAACTGTTTTTT. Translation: CASRTGTLNEKLFF. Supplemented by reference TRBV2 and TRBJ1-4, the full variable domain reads EPEVTQTPSHQVTQMGQEVILRCVPISNHLYFYWYRQILGQKVEFLVSFYNNEISEKSEIFDDQFSVERPDGSNFTLKIRSTKLEDSAMYFCASRTGTLNEKLFFGSGTQLSVL.

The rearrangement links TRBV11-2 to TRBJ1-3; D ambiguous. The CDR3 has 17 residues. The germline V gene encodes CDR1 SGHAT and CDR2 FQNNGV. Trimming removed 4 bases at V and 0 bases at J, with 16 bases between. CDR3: CASSSLHDAPSGNTIYF. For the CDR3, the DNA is TGTGCCAGCAGCTCGTTACACGATGCCCCCTCTGGAAACACCATATATTTT. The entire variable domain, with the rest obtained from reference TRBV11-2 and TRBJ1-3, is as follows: EAGVAQSPRYKIIEKRQSVAFWCNPISGHATLYWYQQILGQGPKLLIQFQNNGVVDDSQLPKDRFSAERLKGVDSTLKIQPAKLEDSAVYLCASSSLHDAPSGNTIYFGEGSWLTVV.

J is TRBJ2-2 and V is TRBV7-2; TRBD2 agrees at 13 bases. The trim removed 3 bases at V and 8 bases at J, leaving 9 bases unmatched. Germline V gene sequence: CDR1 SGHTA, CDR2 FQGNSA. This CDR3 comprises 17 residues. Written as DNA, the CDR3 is TGTGCCAGCAGCTTTGGACTAGCGGGGGCTCTCGCTGGGGAGCTGTTTTTT. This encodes CASSFGLAGALAGELFF.

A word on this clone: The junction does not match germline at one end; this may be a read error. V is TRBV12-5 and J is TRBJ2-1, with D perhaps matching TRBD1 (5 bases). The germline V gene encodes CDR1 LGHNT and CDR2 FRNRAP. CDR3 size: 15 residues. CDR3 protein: CASGLSGSVYDEQFF. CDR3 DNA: TGTGCTAGTGGTTTGTCAGGGTCCGTCTACGATGAGCAGTTCTTC.

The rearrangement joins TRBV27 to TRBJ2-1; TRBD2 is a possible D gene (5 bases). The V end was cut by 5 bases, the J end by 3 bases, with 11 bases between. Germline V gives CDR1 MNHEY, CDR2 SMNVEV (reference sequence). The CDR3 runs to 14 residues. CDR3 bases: TGTGCCAGCAGTAGAGGGAGAAGCTACAATGAGCAGTTCTTC. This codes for CASSRGRSYNEQFF.

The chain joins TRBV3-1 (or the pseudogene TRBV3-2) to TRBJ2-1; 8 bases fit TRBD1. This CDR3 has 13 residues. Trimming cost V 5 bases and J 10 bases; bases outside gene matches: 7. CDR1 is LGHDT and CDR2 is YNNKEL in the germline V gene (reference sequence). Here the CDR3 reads CASSSQGVEEQFF. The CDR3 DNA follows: TGTGCCAGCAGCTCACAGGGGGTGGAGGAGCAGTTCTTC.

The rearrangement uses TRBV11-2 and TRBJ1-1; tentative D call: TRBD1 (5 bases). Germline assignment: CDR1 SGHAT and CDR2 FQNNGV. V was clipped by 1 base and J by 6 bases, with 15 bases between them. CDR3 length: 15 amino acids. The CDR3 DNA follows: TGTGCCAGCAGCTTAGGGGCAGGACGGGGGGCTGAAGCTTTCTTT. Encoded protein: CASSLGAGRGAEAFF. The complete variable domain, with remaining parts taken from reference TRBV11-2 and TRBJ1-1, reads EAGVAQSPRYKIIEKRQSVAFWCNPISGHATLYWYQQILGQGPKLLIQFQNNGVVDDSQLPKDRFSAERLKGVDSTLKIQPAKLEDSAVYLCASSLGAGRGAEAFFGQGTRLTVV.

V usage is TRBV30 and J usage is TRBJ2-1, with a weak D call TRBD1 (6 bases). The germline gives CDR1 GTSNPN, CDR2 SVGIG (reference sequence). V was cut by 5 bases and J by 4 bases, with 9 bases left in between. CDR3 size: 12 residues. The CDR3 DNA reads TGTGCCTGGGCAGGGGCGTACAATGAGCAGTTCTTC. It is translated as CAWAGAYNEQFF. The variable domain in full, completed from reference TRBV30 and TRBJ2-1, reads SQTIHQWPATLVQPVGSPLSLECTVEGTSNPNLYWYRQAAGRGLQLLFYSVGIGQISSEVPQNLSASRPQDRQFILSSKKLLLSDSGFYLCAWAGAYNEQFFGPGTRLTVL.

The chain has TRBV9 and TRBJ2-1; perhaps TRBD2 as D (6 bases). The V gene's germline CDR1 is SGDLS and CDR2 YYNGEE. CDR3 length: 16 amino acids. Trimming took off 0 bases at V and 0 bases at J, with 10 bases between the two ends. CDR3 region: CASSVETAGSYNEQFF. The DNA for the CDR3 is TGTGCCAGCAGCGTAGAAACAGCGGGCTCCTACAATGAGCAGTTCTTC.

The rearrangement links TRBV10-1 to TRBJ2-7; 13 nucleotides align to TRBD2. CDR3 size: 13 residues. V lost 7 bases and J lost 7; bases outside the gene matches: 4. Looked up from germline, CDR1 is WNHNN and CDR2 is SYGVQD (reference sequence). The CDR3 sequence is CASKTSGGLEQYF. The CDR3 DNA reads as TGCGCCAGCAAGACTAGCGGGGGGCTTGAGCAGTACTTC.

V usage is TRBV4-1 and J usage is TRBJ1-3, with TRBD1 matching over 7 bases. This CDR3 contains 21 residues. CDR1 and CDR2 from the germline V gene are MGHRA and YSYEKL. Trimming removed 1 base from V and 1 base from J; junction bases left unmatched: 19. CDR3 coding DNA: TGCGCCAGCAGCCAAGCTCCATCCACCCCTGACAGGGCCCCATCTGGAAACACCATATATTTT. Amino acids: CASSQAPSTPDRAPSGNTIYF.